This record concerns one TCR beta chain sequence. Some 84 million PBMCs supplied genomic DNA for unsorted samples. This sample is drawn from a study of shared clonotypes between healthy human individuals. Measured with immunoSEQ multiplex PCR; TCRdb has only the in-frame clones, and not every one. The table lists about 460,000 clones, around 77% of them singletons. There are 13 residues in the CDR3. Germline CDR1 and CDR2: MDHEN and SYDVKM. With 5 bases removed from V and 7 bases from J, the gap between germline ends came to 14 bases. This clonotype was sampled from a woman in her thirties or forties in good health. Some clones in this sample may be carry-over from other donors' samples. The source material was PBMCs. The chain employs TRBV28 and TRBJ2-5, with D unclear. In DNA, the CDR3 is TGTGCCAGCAGTATCCTCGCGGCGCGGACCCAGTACTTC. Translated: CASSILAARTQYF.